Sequencing of this T cell receptor beta chain was carried out in a study of identical twins. Study results and limitations: Researchers reported weaker excess twin sharing in beta out-of-frame sequences. Twin sharing of out-of-frame TCR alpha was underestimated by models in monozygotic pairs.

V lost 1 base and J lost 6, with 10 bases in between. The CDR3 covers 13 residues. Germline V gives CDR1 KGHSH, CDR2 LQKENI. Remarks on this clonotype: Its antigen is not identified.

MiXCR, applied by TCRdb to the 5' RACE reads, yields one record per CDR3 protein. Of some 660,000 distinct CDR3 sequences in the sample, approximately 9% are singletons; the top ten hold about 0.98%. This same sample was also part of a study on yellow fever vaccine responses in identical twins.

This TCR was recovered from a woman under 30 in good health. The sequenced sample consisted of PBMCs. V and J are TRBV18 and TRBJ2-7; D gene uncertain. The CDR3 DNA sequence: TGTGCCAGCTCACCACGTTTCGGCGGCGAGCAGTACTTC. Its protein product is CASSPRFGGEQYF.